The subject of this entry is one T cell receptor beta chain. The sample comes from a study of T cells expressing NK-cell markers. Study at large: Sorted CD3+CD56-NKG2C+, CD3+CD56+NKG2C- and CD3+CD56+NKG2C+ T cells were the source of the TCR beta repertoires.

Germline V gives CDR1 MDHEN, CDR2 SYDVKM. There are 13 residues in the CDR3. TCRdb re-called the 5' RACE reads; every CDR3 protein appears as one record, without DNA. Here the sample table reports a few hundred thousand distinct CDR3 sequences. The rearrangement links TRBV28 to TRBJ2-7; TCRdb calls TRBD1, which cannot be checked without DNA. The clonotype originates from a man aged 18 to 30 in good health. The sample consisted of blood T cells: a sorted CD56 or NKG2C T cell subset, CD4+ or CD8+ T cells, or bulk PBMC T cells (not recorded which). The CDR3 here is CASSGQGPYEQYF. Full variable domain (remainder filled in from reference TRBV28 and TRBJ2-7): DVKVTQSSRYLVKRTGEKVFLECVQDMDHENMFWYRQDPGLGLRLIYFSYDVKMKEKGDIPEGYSVSREKKERFSLILESASTNQTSMYLCASSGQGPYEQYFGPGTRLTVT.